These 2 T cell receptor beta chains share one sample of origin, sequenced in a study of blood T cell repertoires in COVID-19. The method was immunoSEQ multiplex PCR; TCRdb's version includes in-frame clones alone and lacks a portion of them. In the table there are 35,000 to 40,000 clones, nearly 90% of which are singletons. Source material: peripheral blood. The receptors stem from a man aged 70-80 years with active COVID-19.

This chain connects TRBV6-5 to TRBJ2-7; TRBD1 aligns across 10 bases. CDR1 and CDR2 from the germline V gene are MNHEY and SVGAGI. This CDR3 region has 16 residues. J was trimmed by 4 bases and V by 0 bases; bases with no gene match: 6. As DNA, the CDR3 is TGTGCCAGCAGTTACTCACCCCCGGGACAGGGGTACGAGCAGTACTTC. Its translation: CASSYSPPGQGYEQYF.

This chain uses TRBV19 with TRBJ2-3; D might be TRBD2 (5 bases). The CDR3 is 16 amino acids. Germline assignment: CDR1 LNHDA and CDR2 SQIVND (reference sequence). V lost 5 bases and J 2 bases, leaving 17 bases between the germline ends. CDR3 sequence: CASSPEHRGPTDTQYF. The CDR3 nucleotides read TGTGCCAGTAGTCCAGAGCACCGAGGGCCCACAGATACGCAGTATTTT.